This T cell receptor (beta chain) emerged from a study of beta chain features in type 1 diabetes. Comment on this clone: Its antigen is still unknown.

Every isolated RNA sample was fully reverse transcribed, so sequencing captured expressed TCRB transcripts. Libraries were prepared by immunoSEQ multiplex PCR; TCRdb keeps only in-frame clonotypes and omits some of them. The sample lists 50,000 to 55,000 clones, 55% to 75% occurring once. Study-wide findings and caveats: Type 1 diabetes patients had TCRB CDR3s that were shorter (moderately but significantly so) in all four CD4+ subsets.

Germline V gene lookup returns CDR1 SEHNR and CDR2 FQNEAQ (reference sequence). V shed 3 bases and J 5 bases; nucleotides not matched to a gene: 4. The CDR3 consists of 14 residues. Sequences were obtained from stem cell memory CD4+ T cells from blood. The chain uses TRBV7-9 and TRBJ2-7; 10 bases map to TRBD2. This receptor was taken from a woman aged 25 to 39 with type 1 diabetes. The CDR3 nucleotides are TGTGCCAGCAGCTTCGGGCTAGCGGGAGACGAGCAGTACTTC. It yields the protein CASSFGLAGDEQYF. The whole variable domain, remainder taken from reference TRBV7-9 and TRBJ2-7, is DTGVSQNPRHKITKRGQNVTFRCDPISEHNRLYWYRQTLGQGPEFLTYFQNEAQLEKSRLLSDRFSAERPKGSFSTLEIQRTEQGDSAMYLCASSFGLAGDEQYFGPGTRLTVT.